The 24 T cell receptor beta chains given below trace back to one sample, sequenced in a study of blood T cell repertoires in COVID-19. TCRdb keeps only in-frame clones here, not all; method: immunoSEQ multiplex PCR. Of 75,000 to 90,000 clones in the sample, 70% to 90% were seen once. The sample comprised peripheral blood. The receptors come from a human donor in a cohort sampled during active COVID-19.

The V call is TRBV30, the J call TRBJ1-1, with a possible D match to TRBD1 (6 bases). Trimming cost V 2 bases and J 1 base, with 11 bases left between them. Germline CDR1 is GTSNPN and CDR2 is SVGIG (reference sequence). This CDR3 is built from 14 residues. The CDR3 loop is CAWSFQDRNTEAFF. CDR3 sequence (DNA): TGTGCCTGGAGTTTTCAGGACAGGAACACTGAAGCTTTCTTT.

CDR3 DNA sequence: TGTGCCAGCAGCTTAGGTTTGAGCCATCAAAGTGGCGAGCAGTACTTC. This codes for CASSLGLSHQSGEQYF. The chain carries TRBV13 and TRBJ2-7; D remains ambiguous. CDR1 and CDR2 (germline): PRHDT, FYEKMQ (reference sequence). The CDR3 contains 16 residues. With 0 bases removed from V and 6 bases from J, the gap between germline ends came to 18 bases.

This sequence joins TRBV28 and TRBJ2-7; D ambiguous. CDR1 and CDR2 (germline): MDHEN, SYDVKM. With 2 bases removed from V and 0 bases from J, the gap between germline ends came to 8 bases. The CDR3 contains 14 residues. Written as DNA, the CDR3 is TGTGCCAGCAGTTTAATAGGAGACTCCTACGAGCAGTACTTC. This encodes CASSLIGDSYEQYF.

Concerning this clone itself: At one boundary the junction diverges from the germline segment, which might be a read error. CDR3 region: CASSFRGTGNSEAFF. The CDR3 nucleotides read TGTGCCAGCAGCTTTAGGGGGACAGGGAACTCTGAAGCTTTCTTT. The chain carries TRBV7-9 and TRBJ1-1, with TRBD1 identical over 9 bases. Germline loops: CDR1 SEHNR, CDR2 FQNEAQ (reference sequence). The CDR3 totals 15 residues. Full variable domain (outside the CDR3, taken from reference TRBV7-9 and TRBJ1-1): DTGVSQNPRHKITKRGQNVTFRCDPISEHNRLYWYRQTLGQGPEFLTYFQNEAQLEKSRLLSDRFSAERPKGSFSTLEIQRTEQGDSAMYLCASSFRGTGNSEAFFGQGTRLTVV.

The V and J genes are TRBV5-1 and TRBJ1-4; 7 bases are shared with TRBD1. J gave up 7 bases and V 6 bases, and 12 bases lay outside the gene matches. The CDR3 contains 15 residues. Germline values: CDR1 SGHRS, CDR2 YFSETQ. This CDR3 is CASTPRGLLGEKLFF. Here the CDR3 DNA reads TGCGCCAGCACCCCAAGGGGGCTCCTGGGTGAAAAACTGTTTTTT.

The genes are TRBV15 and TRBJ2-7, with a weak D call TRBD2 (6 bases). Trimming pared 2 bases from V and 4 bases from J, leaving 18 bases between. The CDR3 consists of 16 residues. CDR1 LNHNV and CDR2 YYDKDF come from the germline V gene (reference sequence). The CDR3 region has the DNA TGTGCCACCAGCAGATCTTACGGGGGTTCCTCATACGAGCAGTACTTC. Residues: CATSRSYGGSSYEQYF.

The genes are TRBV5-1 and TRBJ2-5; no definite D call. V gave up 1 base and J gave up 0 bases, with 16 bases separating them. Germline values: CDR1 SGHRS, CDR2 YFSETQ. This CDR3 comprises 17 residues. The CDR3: CASSLRPGTQYQETQYF. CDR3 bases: TGCGCCAGCAGCTTGAGGCCAGGCACCCAGTACCAAGAGACCCAGTACTTC.

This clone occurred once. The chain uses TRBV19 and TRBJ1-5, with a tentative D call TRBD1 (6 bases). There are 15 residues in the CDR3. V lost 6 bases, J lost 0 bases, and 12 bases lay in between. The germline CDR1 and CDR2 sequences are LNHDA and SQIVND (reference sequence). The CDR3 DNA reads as TGTGCCAGTAGCCTAGGGGGGGGTAGCAATCAGCCCCAGCATTTT. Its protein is CASSLGGGSNQPQHF. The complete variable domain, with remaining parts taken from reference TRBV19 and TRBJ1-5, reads DGGITQSPKYLFRKEGQNVTLSCEQNLNHDAMYWYRQDPGQGLRLIYYSQIVNDFQKGDIAEGYSVSREKKESFPLTVTSAQKNPTAFYLCASSLGGGSNQPQHFGDGTRLSIL.

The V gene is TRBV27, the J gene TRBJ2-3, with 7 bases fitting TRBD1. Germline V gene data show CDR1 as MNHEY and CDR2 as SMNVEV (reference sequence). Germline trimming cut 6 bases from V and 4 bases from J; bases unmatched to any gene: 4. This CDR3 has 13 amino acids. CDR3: CASSYRGADTQYF. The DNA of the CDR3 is TGTGCCAGCAGCTACAGGGGTGCAGATACGCAGTATTTT.

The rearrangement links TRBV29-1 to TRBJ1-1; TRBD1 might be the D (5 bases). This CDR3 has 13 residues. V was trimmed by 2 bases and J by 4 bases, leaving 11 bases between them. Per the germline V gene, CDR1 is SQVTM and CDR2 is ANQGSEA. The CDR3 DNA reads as TGCAGCGTTGAACAGGGAACGGGCACTGAAGCTTTCTTT. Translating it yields CSVEQGTGTEAFF.

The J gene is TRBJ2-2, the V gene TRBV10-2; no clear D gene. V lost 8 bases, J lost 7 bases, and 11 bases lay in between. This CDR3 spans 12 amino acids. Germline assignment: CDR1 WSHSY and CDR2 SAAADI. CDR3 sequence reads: CASGPLRGELFF. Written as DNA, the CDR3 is TGCGCCAGCGGGCCTCTTCGCGGGGAGCTGTTTTTT.

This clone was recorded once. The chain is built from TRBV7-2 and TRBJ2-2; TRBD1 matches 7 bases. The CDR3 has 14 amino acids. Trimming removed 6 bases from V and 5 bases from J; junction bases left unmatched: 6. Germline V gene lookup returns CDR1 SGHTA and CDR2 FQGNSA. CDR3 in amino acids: CASREDRRTGELFF. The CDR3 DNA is TGTGCCAGCAGAGAGGACAGGAGGACCGGGGAGCTGTTTTTT. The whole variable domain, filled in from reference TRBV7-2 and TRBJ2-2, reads GAGVSQSPSNKVTEKGKDVELRCDPISGHTALYWYRQSLGQGLEFLIYFQGNSAPDKSGLPSDRFSAERTGGSVSTLTIQRTQQEDSAVYLCASREDRRTGELFFGEGSRLTVL.

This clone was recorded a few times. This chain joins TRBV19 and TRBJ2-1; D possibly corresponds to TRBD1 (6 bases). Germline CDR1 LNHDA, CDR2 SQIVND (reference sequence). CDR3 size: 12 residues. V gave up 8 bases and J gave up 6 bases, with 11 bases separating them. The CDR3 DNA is TGTGCCAGTGGAACAGGGTTCAATGAGCAGTTCTTC. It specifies CASGTGFNEQFF.

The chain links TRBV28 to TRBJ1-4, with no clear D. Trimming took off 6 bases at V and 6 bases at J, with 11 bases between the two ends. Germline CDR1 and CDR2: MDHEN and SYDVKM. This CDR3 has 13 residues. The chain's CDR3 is CASRLPGYEKLFF. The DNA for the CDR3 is TGTGCCAGCAGGCTTCCGGGGTATGAAAAACTGTTTTTT. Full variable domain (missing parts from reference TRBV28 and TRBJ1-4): DVKVTQSSRYLVKRTGEKVFLECVQDMDHENMFWYRQDPGLGLRLIYFSYDVKMKEKGDIPEGYSVSREKKERFSLILESASTNQTSMYLCASRLPGYEKLFFGSGTQLSVL.

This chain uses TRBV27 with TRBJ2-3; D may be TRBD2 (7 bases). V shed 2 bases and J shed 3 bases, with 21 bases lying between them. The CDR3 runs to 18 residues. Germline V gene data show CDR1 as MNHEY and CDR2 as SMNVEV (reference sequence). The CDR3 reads CASSLLAGATKITDTQYF. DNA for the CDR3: TGTGCCAGCAGTTTACTCGCGGGGGCTACTAAGATAACAGATACGCAGTATTTT.

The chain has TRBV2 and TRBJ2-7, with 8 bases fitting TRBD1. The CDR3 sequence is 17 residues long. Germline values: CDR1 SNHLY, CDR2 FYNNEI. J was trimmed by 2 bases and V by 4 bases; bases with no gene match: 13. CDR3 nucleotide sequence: TGTGCCAGCAGTGCCCTGGACTGGACAGGGCTTACCTACGAGCAGTACTTC. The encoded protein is CASSALDWTGLTYEQYF.

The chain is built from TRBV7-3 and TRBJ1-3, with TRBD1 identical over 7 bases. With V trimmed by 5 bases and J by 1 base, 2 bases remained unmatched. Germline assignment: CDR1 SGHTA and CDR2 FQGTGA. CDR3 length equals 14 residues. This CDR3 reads CASSPTGSGNTIYF. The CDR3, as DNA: TGTGCCAGCAGCCCGACAGGGTCTGGAAACACCATATATTTT.

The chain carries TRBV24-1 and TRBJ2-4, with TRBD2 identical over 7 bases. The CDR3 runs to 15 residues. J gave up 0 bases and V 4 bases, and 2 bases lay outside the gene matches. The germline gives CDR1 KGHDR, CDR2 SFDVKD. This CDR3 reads CATSDPSGAKNIQYF. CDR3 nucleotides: TGTGCCACCAGTGACCCTAGCGGAGCCAAAAACATTCAGTACTTC.

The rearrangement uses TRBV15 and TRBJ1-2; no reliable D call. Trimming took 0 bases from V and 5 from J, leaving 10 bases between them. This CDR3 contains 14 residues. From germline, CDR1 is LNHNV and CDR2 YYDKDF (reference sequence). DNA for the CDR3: TGTGCCACCAGCAGAGATCTGGAGCGATATGGCTACACCTTC. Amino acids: CATSRDLERYGYTF. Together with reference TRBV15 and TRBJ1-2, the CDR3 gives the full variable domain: DAMVIQNPRYQVTQFGKPVTLSCSQTLNHNVMYWYQQKSSQAPKLLFHYYDKDFNNEADTPDNFQSRRPNTSFCFLDIRSPGLGDTAMYLCATSRDLERYGYTFGSGTRLTVV.

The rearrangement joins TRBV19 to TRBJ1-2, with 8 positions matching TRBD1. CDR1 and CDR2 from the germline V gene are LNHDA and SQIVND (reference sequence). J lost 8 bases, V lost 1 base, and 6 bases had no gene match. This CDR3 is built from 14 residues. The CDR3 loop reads CASSIGETGDGYTF. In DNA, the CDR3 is TGTGCCAGTAGTATAGGTGAGACAGGGGACGGCTACACCTTC.

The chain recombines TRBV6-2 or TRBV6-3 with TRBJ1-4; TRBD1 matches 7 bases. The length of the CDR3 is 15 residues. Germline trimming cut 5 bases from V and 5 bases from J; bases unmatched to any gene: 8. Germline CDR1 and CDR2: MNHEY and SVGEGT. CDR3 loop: CASSHTGTANEKLFF. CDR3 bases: TGTGCCAGCAGTCACACCGGGACAGCAAATGAAAAACTGTTTTTT.

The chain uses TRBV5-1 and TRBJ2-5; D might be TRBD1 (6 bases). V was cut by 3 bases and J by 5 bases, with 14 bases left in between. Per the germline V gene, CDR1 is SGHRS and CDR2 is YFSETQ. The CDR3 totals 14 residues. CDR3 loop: CASSWGQGWETQYF. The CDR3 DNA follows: TGCGCCAGCAGCTGGGGGCAGGGCTGGGAGACCCAGTACTTC.

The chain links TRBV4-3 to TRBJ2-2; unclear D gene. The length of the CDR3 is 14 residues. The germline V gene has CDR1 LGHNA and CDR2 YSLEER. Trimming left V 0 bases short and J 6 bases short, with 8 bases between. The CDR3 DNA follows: TGCGCCAGCAGCCAAGAGTGGGCCCCCGGGGAGCTGTTTTTT. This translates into CASSQEWAPGELFF.

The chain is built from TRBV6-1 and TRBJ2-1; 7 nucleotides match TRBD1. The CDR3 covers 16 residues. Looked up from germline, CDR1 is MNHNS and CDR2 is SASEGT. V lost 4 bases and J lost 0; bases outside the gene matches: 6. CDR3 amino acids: CASSGGRQGSYNEQFF. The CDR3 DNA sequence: TGTGCCAGCAGTGGGGGACGACAGGGCTCCTACAATGAGCAGTTCTTC.